The sequence of this TCR beta chain was determined in a study of Ad26.COV2.S vaccination and SARS-CoV-2 variants. Specified treatment: about 20 received Ad26.COV2.S at low or high dose, single or two shots; several received placebo; per-sample allocation not given. All samples were drawn on day 63, counting from the first vaccine or placebo injection. Generated by immunoSEQ multiplex PCR, the TCRdb table keeps only in-frame clones and is missing some. The profile shows 350,000 to 500,000 clones, 75% to 90% of them singletons. There are 16 residues in the CDR3. The V end lost 6 bases, the J end lost 3 bases, and 20 bases lay between the germline ends. In germline, CDR1 is SGHTA, CDR2 FQGNSA.

The chain is built from TRBV7-2 and TRBJ1-1; D unresolved. The clonotype comes from a person aged 18-60 years who received the Ad26.COV2.S COVID-19 vaccine or a placebo. The sample was peripheral blood, taken in a trial of Ad26.COV2.S vaccine versus placebo. This chain's CDR3 is CASRSDPYIGYTEAFF. The CDR3 coding sequence is TGTGCCAGCAGAAGTGACCCTTACATTGGGTACACTGAAGCTTTCTTT.